This paragraph covers one T cell receptor (beta chain) sequence. One end of the junction varies from germline; a read error may be responsible. The CDR3 is 13 residues long. Germline V lookup: CDR1 SEHNR, CDR2 FQNEAQ (reference sequence). The data were taken from a study of blood T cell repertoires in COVID-19. Whole-study context: PBMCs, B-cell-depleted T cells, or T cells provided the cDNA or gDNA that made up the material.

Participants' own reports of clinical history determined their cohort assignment. Participants in the exposed group had met a COVID-19 case in the 2 weeks before joining the study. Per the original data handling: Quantification of nucleated cells was approximated via reference gene primer amplification. The protocol was immunoSEQ multiplex PCR, while the TCRdb copy is restricted to in-frame clones and leaves out a portion. That table is the source of V, J and clone size, and D and trimming were worked out from the DNA. The sample lists roughly 230,000 clones, approximately 84% occurring once. The rearrangement uses TRBV7-9 and TRBJ1-2, with D possibly matching TRBD1 (6 bases). The sequenced sample consisted of PBMCs or T cells enriched from blood (not recorded which). This receptor was taken from a woman aged 50 to 65 who had been exposed to COVID-19. In DNA form, the CDR3 reads TGTGCCAGCAGCCTTCTAACGGACAGTCCGACCGTCTTC. Translating gives CASSLLTDSPTVF.